The 17 T cell receptor beta chains listed next were all sequenced from one sample in a study of human T cells and chemical hapten exposure. Time point meaning: pre-sensitization, week 0. Treatment described: therapeutic diphenylcyclopropenone sensitization with weekly scalp DPC. TCRdb itself ran the RACE reads through MiXCR, one entry per CDR3 protein. Seen here are a few hundred thousand distinct CDR3 sequences, around 5% observed once, and the top ten hold around 8.8%. The source material was whole blood, sampled in connection with sensitization to the hapten diphenylcyclopropenone (DPC). The receptor source for this set is a woman in her late teens or twenties with alopecia areata. Some clones in this sample may be carry-over from other donors' samples.

This clonotype was recorded many times. The J gene is TRBJ1-1, the V gene TRBV5-1, with D unclear. The V end was cut by 2 bases, the J end by 6 bases, with 17 bases between. The CDR3 length is 15 residues. Germline CDR1 and CDR2: SGHRS and YFSETQ. DNA for the CDR3: TGCGCCAGCAGCTTAGACTTATCCGGGAGCGCTGAAGCTTTCTTT. Its protein is CASSLDLSGSAEAFF. The entire variable domain, with the rest obtained from reference TRBV5-1 and TRBJ1-1, is as follows: KAGVTQTPRYLIKTRGQQVTLSCSPISGHRSVSWYQQTPGQGLQFLFEYFSETQRNKGNFPGRFSGRQFSNSRSEMNVSTLELGDSALYLCASSLDLSGSAEAFFGQGTRLTVV.

This clonotype was counted many times. CDR3 residues: CASSLDRGSSYNEQFF. The CDR3 nucleotides read TGTGCCAGCAGCCTTGACAGGGGGAGCTCCTACAATGAGCAGTTCTTC. V gene TRBV5-6 combines with J gene TRBJ2-1; 9 bases line up with TRBD1. The junction had 5 bases not matched to a gene; V was cut back by 4 bases and J by 0 bases. This CDR3 contains 16 residues. Germline V lookup: CDR1 SGHDT, CDR2 YYEEEE.

This clonotype was counted between two and nine times. The rearrangement links TRBV11-2 to TRBJ2-1; the match to TRBD1 covers 10 bases. CDR1 is SGHAT, CDR2 FQNNGV, per germline. V dropped 5 bases and J dropped 7; count of bases not matched to a gene: 8. The CDR3 extends over 15 amino acids. Here the CDR3 DNA reads TGTGCCAGCAGCCCTCGGACAGGGGGAGGGAATGAGCAGTTCTTC. It yields the protein CASSPRTGGGNEQFF.

J is TRBJ1-2 and V is TRBV29-1; 8 bases map to TRBD1. CDR3 length: 21 residues. V dropped 4 bases and J dropped 7; count of bases not matched to a gene: 32. Germline V CDR1 and CDR2: SQVTM, ANQGSEA. CDR3 in amino acids: CSVVPPPQGATKVLRGSGYTF. CDR3 nucleotide sequence: TGCAGCGTTGTTCCCCCCCCTCAGGGGGCGACGAAGGTTTTGAGGGGATCTGGCTACACCTTC.

This clonotype showed up just a few times. The V and J genes are TRBV20-1 and TRBJ1-6; 9 bases map to TRBD1. V lost 0 bases, J lost 0 bases, and 3 bases stayed unmatched. The CDR3 length is 17 residues. Looked up from germline, CDR1 is DFQATT and CDR2 is SNEGSKA (reference sequence). CDR3 DNA sequence: TGCAGTGCTAGAGATAGGGGACAGGGCTCCTATAATTCACCCCTCCACTTT. It is translated as CSARDRGQGSYNSPLHF.

In its sample, this clonotype was seen a few times. This chain uses TRBV12-3 or TRBV12-4 with TRBJ2-2; either TRBD1 or TRBD2 may supply D (5 bases each). The CDR3 totals 13 residues. V was shortened by 7 bases and J by 6 bases, with 12 bases between the two germline ends. The CDR3, as DNA: TGTGCCAGCATAACTTGGGACGCCGGGGAGCTGTTTTTT. Residues: CASITWDAGELFF.

This clonotype came up many times. CDR3 sequence (DNA): TGCAGCGTTGAGAACACTGAAGCTTTCTTT. Translating gives CSVENTEAFF. The genes are TRBV29-1 and TRBJ1-1; D ambiguous. The length of the CDR3 is 10 residues. Germline CDR1 SQVTM, CDR2 ANQGSEA. Trimming shortened V by 3 bases and J by 1 base, and 0 bases separated the two germline ends.

The CDR3 DNA sequence: TGTGCCAGCAGCTTAAACCCGGTGTTCAACGAGCAGTACTTC. Protein sequence: CASSLNPVFNEQYF. The chain joins TRBV7-2 to TRBJ2-7, with D unclear. This CDR3 comprises 14 residues. Trimming took 2 bases from V and 5 from J, leaving 13 bases between them. Germline CDR1 SGHTA, CDR2 FQGNSA.

J is TRBJ2-3 and V is TRBV4-3; D call uncertain. V was trimmed by 4 bases and J by 0 bases, leaving 14 bases between them. CDR1 is LGHNA, CDR2 YSLEER, per germline. The CDR3 spans 16 residues. CDR3: CASSLTHQHSTDTQYF. In DNA, the CDR3 is TGCGCCAGCAGCCTAACACACCAGCATAGCACAGATACGCAGTATTTT.

This clonotype was recorded at least ten times. J is TRBJ2-3 and V is TRBV7-8; D is perhaps TRBD1 (6 bases). Germline V CDR1 and CDR2: SGHVS, FQNEAQ. Trimming took 7 bases from V and 0 from J, leaving 23 bases between them. The CDR3 length is 18 residues. The CDR3 reads CASTPSRSPGASTDTQYF. CDR3 nucleotides: TGTGCCAGCACCCCCTCCCGATCCCCAGGGGCTAGCACAGATACGCAGTATTTT.

In this sample, this clonotype turned up many times. This sequence joins TRBV4-1 and TRBJ1-1, with a possible D match to TRBD1 (5 bases). The CDR3 totals 17 residues. The V end was cut by 2 bases, the J end by 0 bases, with 16 bases between. Germline values: CDR1 MGHRA, CDR2 YSYEKL. In DNA, the CDR3 is TGCGCCAGCAGCCAATGGCAGGGTGTGGACCTGAACACTGAAGCTTTCTTT. It specifies CASSQWQGVDLNTEAFF.

This clonotype was observed a handful of times. CDR3 bases: TGTGCTAGTGGTTTGCCGCGCCCGGCCCCGAGAGAGACCCAGTACTTC. It yields the protein CASGLPRPAPRETQYF. The rearrangement uses TRBV12-5 and TRBJ2-5; D gene ambiguous. Germline V gene sequence: CDR1 LGHNT, CDR2 FRNRAP. The CDR3 totals 16 residues. The V end lost 2 bases, the J end lost 4 bases, and 17 bases lay between the germline ends.

This clonotype was found a few times. The rearrangement joins TRBV9 to TRBJ2-6; D gene uncertain. The CDR3 is 16 residues long. Germline CDR1 reads SGDLS; CDR2 reads YYNGEE. V gave up 1 base and J gave up 0 bases, with 8 bases separating them. The CDR3 is CASSVRGDSGANVLTF. The CDR3 region has the DNA TGTGCCAGCAGCGTAAGAGGTGACTCTGGGGCCAACGTCCTGACTTTC.

The chain links TRBV6-5 to TRBJ2-1, with D maybe TRBD1 (6 bases). Germline V gene lookup returns CDR1 MNHEY and CDR2 SVGAGI. CDR3 length: 13 amino acids. Trimming pared 4 bases from V and 5 bases from J, leaving 9 bases between. Written as DNA, the CDR3 is TGTGCCAGCAGTTCCACAGGGAACAATGAGCAGTTCTTC. This translates into CASSSTGNNEQFF.

This clonotype was counted between two and nine times. The V call is TRBV3-1, the J call TRBJ1-1; a possible D gene is TRBD1 (5 bases). Germline V gene lookup returns CDR1 LGHDT and CDR2 YNNKEL (reference sequence). With 0 bases removed from V and 5 bases from J, the gap between germline ends came to 10 bases. The CDR3 has 14 amino acids. CDR3 region: CASSQDPPGTEAFF. DNA for the CDR3: TGTGCCAGCAGCCAAGACCCCCCAGGGACTGAAGCTTTCTTT.

The chain uses TRBV24-1 and TRBJ2-1; 10 bases match TRBD2. CDR1 is KGHDR, CDR2 SFDVKD, per germline. The length of the CDR3 is 15 residues. V trimming: 4 bases; J trimming: 4 bases; junction bases outside the gene matches: 3. DNA for the CDR3: TGTGCCACCAGTGACCCACTAGCGGGATACAATGAGCAGTTCTTC. Its protein is CATSDPLAGYNEQFF.

The chain uses TRBV7-6 and TRBJ1-2; tentative D call: TRBD1 (5 bases). The V end was cut by 2 bases, the J end by 6 bases, with 10 bases between. Germline CDR1 SGHVS, CDR2 FNYEAQ. CDR3 length: 13 residues. The CDR3 spells CASSLSRVDGYTF. Here the CDR3 DNA reads TGTGCCAGCAGCTTATCCAGGGTCGATGGCTACACCTTC.